This TCR beta chain was found in a study of Ad26.COV2.S vaccination and SARS-CoV-2 variants. In the study overall: Intramuscular Ad26.COV2.S at 5x10^10 or 1x10^11 viral particles.

Treatment specified: roughly 20 received Ad26.COV2.S at low or high dose, single or two shots; 5 received placebo; per-sample allocation not given. On day 63 after the first injection, vaccine and placebo recipients gave samples. Ad26.COV2.S expressed prefusion-stabilized spike from the original Wuhan strain. Comment on this clone: Its cognate antigen is unknown.

The data were produced by immunoSEQ multiplex PCR, yet TCRdb's version contains in-frame clones alone and is incomplete. The repertoire holds around 340,000 clones, with roughly 90% as singletons. Study observations and caveats: Whether participants received vaccine or placebo, their non-spike TCR breadth was similar. Analyses of TCR breadth and depth may have underestimated total T cell responses.

The source of this sequence is a person aged 18-60 years who received the Ad26.COV2.S COVID-19 vaccine or a placebo. The source material was peripheral blood, sampled in a trial of Ad26.COV2.S vaccine versus placebo.

The DNA for the CDR3 is TGTGCCAGCAGCTCTAGCGGGAGGGCCGTTGAGCAGTTCTTC. Its translation is CASSSSGRAVEQFF. This chain uses TRBV6-2 or TRBV6-3 with TRBJ2-1; the match to TRBD2 covers 12 bases. CDR1 is MNHEY and CDR2 is SVGEGT in the germline V gene. V shed 6 bases, J shed 9 bases, and the junction held 6 bases outside the gene matches. This CDR3 spans 14 amino acids.